The next 10 T cell receptor beta chains were all read from a single sample in a study of lymphopenia after photon versus proton radiotherapy. Libraries were prepared by immunoSEQ multiplex PCR; TCRdb keeps only in-frame clonotypes and omits some of them. The sample lists over 50,000 clones, approximately 83% occurring once. The specimen was peripheral blood, collected from a patient treated with photon-based radiotherapy. These receptors were obtained from a man aged 35 to 55 with gastric cancer.

The chain joins TRBV11-2 to TRBJ2-3; 10 nucleotides line up with TRBD2. With 5 bases clipped from V and 2 bases from J, the junction kept 7 bases outside the gene matches. This CDR3 region has 16 residues. CDR1 is SGHAT and CDR2 is FQNNGV in the germline V gene. The CDR3 nucleotides read TGTGCCAGCAGCCCCGGACTAGCGGCCTTCACAGATACGCAGTATTTT. This sequence encodes CASSPGLAAFTDTQYF.

This chain links TRBV19 with TRBJ2-5, with D perhaps TRBD1 or TRBD2 (7 bases each). The germline gives CDR1 LNHDA, CDR2 SQIVND (reference sequence). The ends were cut back, 4 bases at V and 6 bases at J, with 18 bases in the middle. There are 15 residues in the CDR3. The CDR3 coding sequence is TGTGCCAGTAGTACCGACAGGGAGGGCAAAAAGACCCAGTACTTC. Its translation: CASSTDREGKKTQYF.

The rearrangement joins TRBV7-2 to TRBJ2-7; D is perhaps TRBD2 (6 bases). This CDR3 is 13 amino acids long. The V and J ends lost 6 bases and 2 bases respectively, with 11 bases between them. The germline V gene has CDR1 SGHTA and CDR2 FQGNSA. CDR3 sequence (DNA): TGTGCCAGCAGGTCTAGCGCCACCTACGAGCAGTACTTC. This gives the protein CASRSSATYEQYF.

This clone has only one observation. This chain joins TRBV7-2 and TRBJ2-7; D is possibly TRBD2 (6 bases). Looked up from germline, CDR1 is SGHTA and CDR2 is FQGNSA. CDR3 size: 15 residues. V was pared by 5 bases and J by 6 bases, with 20 bases between. CDR3 sequence reads: CASSPGGANPTEQYF. The CDR3 nucleotides read TGTGCCAGCAGCCCCGGCGGGGCAAATCCTACCGAGCAGTACTTC.

V gene TRBV6-1 combines with J gene TRBJ2-6; TRBD1 matches 9 bases. Germline V lookup: CDR1 MNHNS, CDR2 SASEGT. Germline trimming cut 6 bases from V and 0 bases from J; bases unmatched to any gene: 12. The length of the CDR3 is 19 residues. The CDR3 nucleotides are TGTGCCAGCAGGGAATTTGGACAGGGGCGTCCCTCTGGGGCCAACGTCCTGACTTTC. Amino acid sequence: CASREFGQGRPSGANVLTF.

Remarks on this clone: Other nucleotide sequences in the sample specify the same CDR3. The rearrangement links TRBV4-1 to TRBJ1-4; 7 nucleotides align to TRBD1. J gave up 4 bases and V 3 bases, and 2 bases lay outside the gene matches. Germline CDR1 reads MGHRA; CDR2 reads YSYEKL. The CDR3 runs 14 residues. The CDR3 DNA sequence: TGCGCCAGCAGCCAGACAGGGCTTAATGAAAAACTGTTTTTT. Translated: CASSQTGLNEKLFF.

As DNA, the CDR3 is TGTGCCAGCAGCGCCTCCGACAGGCAGGATCAGCCCCAGCATTTT. Its translation: CASSASDRQDQPQHF. This chain uses TRBV5-6 with TRBJ1-5, with TRBD1 as a possible D gene (6 bases). CDR3 length equals 15 residues. The V end was cut by 4 bases, the J end by 5 bases, with 16 bases between. The germline V gene encodes CDR1 SGHDT and CDR2 YYEEEE.

This rearrangement joins TRBV27 to TRBJ1-6, with D perhaps TRBD1 (6 bases). The CDR3 length is 17 residues. Trimming took off 4 bases at V and 2 bases at J, with 15 bases between the two ends. Germline CDR1 is MNHEY and CDR2 is SMNVEV (reference sequence). The DNA for the CDR3 is TGTGCCAGCAGTTCCCCGGGGGGGGCGACCTATAATTCACCCCTCCACTTT. Residues: CASSSPGGATYNSPLHF.

The chain carries TRBV25-1 and TRBJ1-2, with 11 bases that match TRBD1. This CDR3 has 18 residues. Germline CDR1 reads MGHDK; CDR2 reads SYGVNS. J gave up 6 bases and V 5 bases, and 17 bases lay outside the gene matches. The CDR3 sequence is CASSTLGQGAARTDGYTF. The CDR3 DNA follows: TGTGCCAGCAGTACACTAGGACAGGGGGCGGCTAGAACTGATGGCTACACCTTC.

The V gene is TRBV5-6, the J gene TRBJ2-5; TRBD1 is a possible D gene (5 bases). V was trimmed by 0 bases and J by 6 bases, leaving 12 bases between them. Germline V lookup: CDR1 SGHDT, CDR2 YYEEEE. The CDR3 extends over 14 amino acids. This CDR3 reads CASSLAAGKKTQYF. The DNA of the CDR3 is TGTGCCAGCAGCTTGGCGGCAGGGAAGAAGACCCAGTACTTC.